The rows below give T cell receptor beta chains drawn from one sample of a study of blood T cell repertoires in COVID-19. TCRdb keeps only in-frame clones here, not all; method: immunoSEQ multiplex PCR. The sample comprises about 100,000 clones, roughly two thirds of which are singletons, and roughly 6.2% rests with the top ten. Material: peripheral blood. Every receptor here comes from a man at least 80 years old with acute or convalescent COVID-19. Both conserved end residues are part of each CDR3. The D gene is left open where the match is weak. Size is stated for part of the rows, as once, few or many counts, or as a class when the clone is expanded.

TRBJ2-2 TRBV10-3 . TRBD1 TGTGCCATCAGAGAGACAGGGCTGCTCGCGAACACCGGGGAGCTGTTTTTT CAIRETGLLANTGELFF
TRBJ1-2 TRBV6-6 . . TGTGCCAGCAGTTATACTAAGACTCAGGGTGGCTACACCTTC CASSYTKTQGGYTF
TRBJ2-1 TRBV19 . TRBD2 TGTGCCAGCAATCGCCCGGGACTAGCGGGATCCAATGAGCAGTTCTTC CASNRPGLAGSNEQFF
TRBJ2-7 TRBV4-2 . . TGTGCCAGCAGCCAACCTGGACCCACGGCTAGAGCGGGTCCCATGTTC CASSQPGPTARAGPMF
TRBJ2-3 TRBV7-9 . TRBD1 TGTGCCAGCAGCCGGGACAGGGGAGATGATACGCAGTATTTT CASSRDRGDDTQYF
TRBJ2-1 TRBV11-3 . . TGTGCCAGCAGCTTATCCCGGGGATCCTACAATGAGCAGTTCTTC CASSLSRGSYNEQFF
TRBJ1-2 TRBV20-1 . TRBD1 TGCAGTGCTACAGGGGGCGGCTACACCTTC CSATGGGYTF
TRBJ2-7 TRBV15 . TRBD2 TGTGCCACCAGCAGAGAGGCGACTAGCGGAGCCTACGAGCAGTACTTC CATSREATSGAYEQYF
TRBJ2-1 TRBV12-5 few TRBD2 TGTGCTAGTGCCCTCAGCGGGGCTTACAATGAGCAGTTCTTC CASALSGAYNEQFF
TRBJ1-5 TRBV2 once . TGTGCCAGCAGTGACCGGGAGTATCAGCCCCAGCATTTT CASSDREYQPQHF